The T cell receptor beta chain described here comes from a study of siplizumab effects on memory and regulatory T cells. Study-wide points: Proliferating Tregs taken from siplizumab cultures were not shown to have a confirmed suppressive function.

The CDR3 has 13 residues. Germline CDR1 MNHEY, CDR2 SVGAGI. The germline V and J ends were trimmed by 2 bases and 1 base, with 5 bases remaining between them. This clone came up once. The antigen is undetermined. Produced via immunoSEQ multiplex PCR; TCRdb's table is partial and in-frame only. The sample yields 100,000 to 110,000 clones, approximately 92% seen once. V and J are TRBV6-5 and TRBJ1-2; D is undetermined. Sequenced: CD4+ T cells sorted from blood. The TCR originated in a human donor in good health. In DNA, the CDR3 is TGTGCCAGCAGTTACCAGCTTAACTATGGCTACACCTTC. It codes for CASSYQLNYGYTF.